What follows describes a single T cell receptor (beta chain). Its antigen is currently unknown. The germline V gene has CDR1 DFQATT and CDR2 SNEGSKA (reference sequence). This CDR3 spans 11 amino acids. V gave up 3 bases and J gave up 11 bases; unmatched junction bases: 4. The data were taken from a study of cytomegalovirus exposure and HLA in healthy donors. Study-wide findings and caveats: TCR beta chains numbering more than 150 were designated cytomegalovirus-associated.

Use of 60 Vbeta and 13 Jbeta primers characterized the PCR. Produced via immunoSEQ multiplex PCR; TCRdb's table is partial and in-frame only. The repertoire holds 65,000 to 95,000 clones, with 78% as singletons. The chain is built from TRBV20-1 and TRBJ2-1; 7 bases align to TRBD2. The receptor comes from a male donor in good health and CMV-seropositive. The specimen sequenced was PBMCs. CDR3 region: CSASRTSQQFF. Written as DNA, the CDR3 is TGCAGTGCTAGTCGGACTAGTCAGCAGTTCTTC.